This TCR beta chain comes out of a study of shared clonotypes between healthy human individuals. Study background: Three plates each covered CD4 naive and memory; CD8 naive two, CD8 memory one.

The count of this clone is one. Germline CDR1 and CDR2: MNHEY and SMNVEV (reference sequence). This CDR3 is 19 amino acids long. V was pared by 5 bases and J by 5 bases, with 31 bases between. The method was immunoSEQ multiplex PCR; TCRdb's version includes in-frame clones alone and lacks a portion of them. Of more than 550,000 clones in the sample, roughly 88% were seen once. The V and J genes are TRBV27 and TRBJ2-7; TRBD1 might be the D (5 bases). This TCR came from a man aged 18 to 30 in good health. Some clones in this sample may be carry-over from other donors' samples. What was sequenced was memory CD8+ T cells from PBMCs. The subset was: CD45RO+ cells pooled with CCR7-negative TemRA cells. The CDR3 region has the DNA TGTGCCAGCAGTCCACCCGTAGAACATAGCCCGTGGGGCCTTGACGAGCAGTACTTC. Its translation: CASSPPVEHSPWGLDEQYF.